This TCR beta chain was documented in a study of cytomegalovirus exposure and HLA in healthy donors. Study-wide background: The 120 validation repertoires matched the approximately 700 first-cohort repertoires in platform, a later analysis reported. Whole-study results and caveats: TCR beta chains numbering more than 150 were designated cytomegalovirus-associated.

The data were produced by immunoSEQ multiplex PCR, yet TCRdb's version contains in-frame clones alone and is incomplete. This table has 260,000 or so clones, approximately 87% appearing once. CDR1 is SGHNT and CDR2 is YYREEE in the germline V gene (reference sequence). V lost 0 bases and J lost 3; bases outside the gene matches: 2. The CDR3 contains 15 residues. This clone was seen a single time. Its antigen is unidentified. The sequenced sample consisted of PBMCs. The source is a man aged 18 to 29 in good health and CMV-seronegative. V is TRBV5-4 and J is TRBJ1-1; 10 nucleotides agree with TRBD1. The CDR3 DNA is TGTGCCAGCAGCTTGGGGGGACAGGGGCACACTGAAGCTTTCTTT. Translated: CASSLGGQGHTEAFF.